The 11 T cell receptor beta chains below all came from one sample that was sequenced in a study of prognosis after radiotherapy for stage I lung cancer. The study amplified the TCR beta CDR3 region from genomic DNA. This amplification was carried out by two rounds of multiplex PCR. Every TRBV and TRBJ gene had its own specific primer in first-round PCR. Using its own MiXCR run on the multiplex PCR reads, TCRdb lists one record per CDR3 protein. The sample records around 56,000 distinct CDR3 sequences, approximately 25% being singletons. The material was PBMCs, obtained before or after stereotactic body radiation therapy (not recorded which). Receptors were obtained from a donor aged 50 or older with non-small cell lung cancer.

The table lists this clonotype with many counts. This chain connects TRBV5-4 to TRBJ2-1; tentative D call: TRBD1 (6 bases). V was cut by 3 bases and J by 5 bases, with 18 bases left in between. Germline V gene sequence: CDR1 SGHNT, CDR2 YYREEE (reference sequence). This CDR3 is built from 16 residues. The CDR3: CASSSAGRGGDNEQFF. The CDR3 bases are TGTGCCAGCAGCTCCGCCGGCAGGGGTGGGGACAATGAGCAGTTCTTC. The whole variable domain, filled in from reference TRBV5-4 and TRBJ2-1, reads ETGVTQSPTHLIKTRGQQVTLRCSSQSGHNTVSWYQQALGQGPQFIFQYYREEENGRGNFPPRFSGLQFPNYSSELNVNALELDDSALYLCASSSAGRGGDNEQFFGPGTRLTVL.

This clonotype was counted ten times or more. This chain uses TRBV18 with TRBJ2-7; D might be TRBD2 (6 bases). Germline V CDR1 and CDR2: KGHSH, LQKENI. V lost 3 bases to trimming and J lost 3 bases, with 9 bases between them. The CDR3 has 13 amino acids. The CDR3 region is CASSPAGNYEQYF. CDR3 nucleotides: TGTGCCAGCTCACCCGCGGGGAACTACGAGCAGTACTTC.

This clonotype was recorded a few times. Being one base from a much bigger clone, this may be a read error. The chain links TRBV20-1 to TRBJ2-5, with 9 bases lining up with TRBD2. Germline V gene data show CDR1 as DFQATT and CDR2 as SNEGSKA (reference sequence). The CDR3 loop spans 14 amino acids. The CDR3 loop is CGASLAGGQETQYF. CDR3 bases: TGCGGTGCTAGTTTGGCGGGGGGGCAAGAGACCCAGTACTTC.

This clonotype was seen many times. In DNA form, the CDR3 reads TGTGCCAGCAGCTTTTCCGCGGGGGGCACAGATACGCAGTATTTT. Its protein product is CASSFSAGGTDTQYF. J is TRBJ2-3 and V is TRBV7-2, with 7 bases that match TRBD2. The CDR3 contains 15 residues. V shed 3 bases and J 1 base; nucleotides not matched to a gene: 4. Per the germline V gene, CDR1 is SGHTA and CDR2 is FQGNSA.

As for this clonotype: A clone one base away is much larger, so this may be a read error. J is TRBJ2-2 and V is TRBV7-3; perhaps TRBD2 as D (6 bases). The CDR3 has 14 amino acids. Germline assignment: CDR1 SGHTA and CDR2 FQGTGA. V was cut by 2 bases and J by 6 bases, with 10 bases left in between. The CDR3 region is CASSLAAGPGELFF. The DNA for the CDR3 is TGTGCCAGCAGCTTAGCGGCGGGGCCCGGGGAGCTGTTTTTT.

This clonotype was detected ten times or more. The chain employs TRBV7-9 and TRBJ1-1; a possible D gene is TRBD1 (6 bases). Germline assignment: CDR1 SEHNR and CDR2 FQNEAQ (reference sequence). The V end lost 1 base, the J end lost 3 bases, and 12 bases lay between the germline ends. This CDR3 region has 15 residues. The CDR3 loop is CASSLVQGWDTEAFF. The CDR3, as DNA: TGTGCCAGCAGCTTAGTACAGGGATGGGACACTGAAGCTTTCTTT.

This clonotype was seen many times. The rearrangement joins TRBV20-1 to TRBJ2-7; 10 bases are a match to TRBD2. J was trimmed by 2 bases and V by 5 bases; bases with no gene match: 6. This CDR3 is built from 14 residues. CDR1 is DFQATT, CDR2 SNEGSKA, per germline (reference sequence). In nucleotides, the CDR3 is TGCAGTGCTGCTAGGACTAGCGGTACCTACGAGCAGTACTTC. It codes for CSAARTSGTYEQYF.

Concerning this clonotype itself: Given a far larger clone just one base away, this is likely a sequencing read error. V is TRBV6-9 and J is TRBJ1-5; D may be TRBD1 (5 bases). The V end lost 4 bases, the J end lost 4 bases, and 20 bases lay between the germline ends. CDR1 MNHGY and CDR2 SVAAGI come from the germline V gene. The CDR3 is made up of 17 amino acids. The CDR3 DNA sequence: TGTGCCAGCAGTTCTACTAAACGGGACGGACCTAATCAGCCCCAGCATTTT. This encodes CASSSTKRDGPNQPQHF.

Note on this clonotype: An end of the junction does not agree with germline; a read error may underlie this. The CDR3 DNA sequence: TGTTCCAGCCGGGGAGGCATCCACCCCTACGAGCAGTACTTC. Amino acid sequence: CSSRGGIHPYEQYF. This chain joins TRBV6-1 and TRBJ2-7; D is possibly TRBD2 (6 bases). The CDR3 has 14 residues. Germline V lookup: CDR1 MNHNS, CDR2 SASEGT.

This clonotype has a single count. A read error is likely here: a far larger clone is one base away. J is TRBJ1-5 and V is TRBV6-2 or TRBV6-3; possibly TRBD1 for D (6 bases). The germline V and J ends were trimmed by 7 bases and 4 bases, with 23 bases remaining between them. CDR1 MNHEY and CDR2 SVGEGT come from the germline V gene. The CDR3 extends over 17 amino acids. The DNA for the CDR3 is TGTGCCAGCATGAACAGGGCCCTCGCGGGAAGGAATCAGCCCCAGCATTTT. Encoded protein: CASMNRALAGRNQPQHF.

This clonotype was picked up many times. The chain carries TRBV27 and TRBJ1-2; D unresolved. This CDR3 spans 14 amino acids. V was shortened by 4 bases and J by 3 bases, with 12 bases between the two germline ends. Germline values: CDR1 MNHEY, CDR2 SMNVEV (reference sequence). Written as DNA, the CDR3 is TGTGCCAGCAGTTCTTGGGCGGGAGACTATGGCTACACCTTC. Translating gives CASSSWAGDYGYTF.